The 28 T cell receptor beta chains listed next were all sequenced from one sample in a study of cytomegalovirus exposure and HLA in healthy donors. Amplification used 60 Vbeta primers and 13 Jbeta primers. TCRdb keeps only in-frame clones here, not all; method: immunoSEQ multiplex PCR. In the table there are approximately 120,000 clones, about a sixth of which are singletons. The sample comprised PBMCs. These TCRs come from a female donor in good health and CMV-seropositive.

Only a few counts were recorded for this clone. CDR3 in DNA: TGTGCCAGCAGCCCGGGGGGGACACCCCTCCACTTT. Its translation is CASSPGGTPLHF. The gene calls are TRBV5-6 and TRBJ1-6; tentative D call: TRBD1 (5 bases). The V gene's germline CDR1 is SGHDT and CDR2 YYEEEE. The ends were cut back, 4 bases at V and 11 bases at J, with 10 bases in the middle. The CDR3 has 12 residues.

This clone has a single count. The chain recombines TRBV4-2 with TRBJ2-5; TRBD2 matches at 10 bases. Per the germline V gene, CDR1 is LGHNA and CDR2 is YNFKEQ. This CDR3 spans 17 amino acids. The junction had 7 bases not matched to a gene; V was cut back by 1 base and J by 2 bases. CDR3 bases: TGTGCCAGCAGCCAAGTCGCTAGCGGGGGTCCGCAAGAGACCCAGTACTTC. It translates to CASSQVASGGPQETQYF.

This chain connects TRBV25-1 to TRBJ1-5; D ambiguous. The V end was cut by 5 bases, the J end by 0 bases, with 8 bases between. From germline, CDR1 is MGHDK and CDR2 SYGVNS. The CDR3 has 14 amino acids. The chain's CDR3 is CASSMTSSNQPQHF. The CDR3 region has the DNA TGTGCCAGCAGTATGACAAGTAGCAATCAGCCCCAGCATTTT. The variable domain in full, completed from reference TRBV25-1 and TRBJ1-5, reads EADIYQTPRYLVIGTGKKITLECSQTMGHDKMYWYQQDPGMELHLIHYSYGVNSTEKGDLSSESTVSRIRTEHFPLTLESARPSHTSQYLCASSMTSSNQPQHFGDGTRLSIL.

A few counts support this clone. The V gene is TRBV7-2, the J gene TRBJ2-1, with 9 bases that match TRBD1. The germline V gene has CDR1 SGHTA and CDR2 FQGNSA. The CDR3 covers 13 residues. V was pared by 5 bases and J by 7 bases, with 3 bases of the junction left unmatched. This CDR3 is CASSPGTGNEQFF. The CDR3 DNA reads as TGTGCCAGCAGCCCCGGGACAGGGAATGAGCAGTTCTTC.

The gene calls are TRBV7-9 and TRBJ1-2, with 7 bases fitting TRBD1. V was pared by 5 bases and J by 9 bases, with 3 bases of the junction left unmatched. The germline V gene has CDR1 SEHNR and CDR2 FQNEAQ (reference sequence). The CDR3 consists of 11 residues. The CDR3 coding sequence is TGTGCCAGCAGCCGACAGGGTAGCTACACCTTC. Translating it yields CASSRQGSYTF.

This clone was counted between two and nine times. The V call is TRBV7-9, the J call TRBJ2-7; TRBD2 matches at 7 bases. V was pared by 1 base and J by 8 bases, with 8 bases of the junction left unmatched. Germline lookup yields CDR1 SEHNR and CDR2 FQNEAQ (reference sequence). The CDR3 totals 14 residues. The CDR3 sequence: CASSLVGGSAKQYF. The CDR3, as DNA: TGTGCCAGCAGCTTAGTTGGCGGGAGCGCCAAGCAGTACTTC.

Only a few counts were recorded for this clone. The gene calls are TRBV7-2 and TRBJ1-1; tentatively, D is TRBD1 (5 bases). V lost 3 bases to trimming and J lost 3 bases, with 17 bases between them. This CDR3 comprises 16 residues. The V gene's germline CDR1 is SGHTA and CDR2 FQGNSA. For the CDR3, the DNA is TGTGCCAGCAGCTTTGGCCGGGGGAGCGGGGACACTGAAGCTTTCTTT. Translation gives CASSFGRGSGDTEAFF. The whole variable domain, filled in from reference TRBV7-2 and TRBJ1-1, reads GAGVSQSPSNKVTEKGKDVELRCDPISGHTALYWYRQSLGQGLEFLIYFQGNSAPDKSGLPSDRFSAERTGGSVSTLTIQRTQQEDSAVYLCASSFGRGSGDTEAFFGQGTRLTVV.

The V gene is TRBV4-3, the J gene TRBJ1-5, with 9 bases that match TRBD1. With V trimmed by 3 bases and J by 6 bases, 6 bases remained unmatched. The CDR3 contains 15 residues. Germline V lookup: CDR1 LGHNA, CDR2 YSLEER. CDR3 coding DNA: TGCGCCAGCAGCCATGGGACAGGGATGGGTCAGCCCCAGCATTTT. It translates to CASSHGTGMGQPQHF.

The chain combines TRBV19 with TRBJ1-2; 7 positions match TRBD1. V lost 6 bases and J lost 3; bases outside the gene matches: 10. The CDR3 spans 15 residues. Germline V gene lookup returns CDR1 LNHDA and CDR2 SQIVND (reference sequence). DNA of the CDR3: TGTGCCAGTAGCCCCGGGACAGCAAACGACTATGGCTACACCTTC. Translated, it gives CASSPGTANDYGYTF. Filled out from reference TRBV19 and TRBJ1-2, the complete variable domain reads DGGITQSPKYLFRKEGQNVTLSCEQNLNHDAMYWYRQDPGQGLRLIYYSQIVNDFQKGDIAEGYSVSREKKESFPLTVTSAQKNPTAFYLCASSPGTANDYGYTFGSGTRLTVV.

This clone was counted a few times. The V gene is TRBV2, the J gene TRBJ2-6; possibly TRBD1 for D (6 bases). The V gene lost 9 bases and the J gene lost 4 bases, with 22 bases spanning the gap. This CDR3 is 17 amino acids long. Germline CDR1 and CDR2: SNHLY and FYNNEI. The CDR3 here is CASDSVSGAAGANVLTF. The DNA for the CDR3 is TGTGCCAGTGACTCCGTATCAGGGGCGGCCGGGGCCAACGTCCTGACTTTC.

The chain carries TRBV7-2 and TRBJ2-5; 9 bases are shared with TRBD2. The CDR3 is 15 amino acids. Germline V gene lookup returns CDR1 SGHTA and CDR2 FQGNSA. Trimming at V came to 5 bases and at J to 8 bases, leaving 12 bases not matched to a gene. In DNA, the CDR3 is TGTGCCAGCAGCACCCTTTCGCGGGGGGGCGCAACCCAGTACTTC. Amino acid sequence: CASSTLSRGGATQYF.

CDR3 region: CASSVGIGTAYNEQFF. Written as DNA, the CDR3 is TGTGCCAGCAGCGTAGGAATCGGGACAGCATACAATGAGCAGTTCTTC. The V and J genes are TRBV9 and TRBJ2-1; 7 bases are a match to TRBD1. The CDR3 totals 16 residues. Germline V gene lookup returns CDR1 SGDLS and CDR2 YYNGEE. V lost 0 bases and J lost 4; bases outside the gene matches: 7.

The chain links TRBV9 to TRBJ1-2; TRBD1 might be the D (5 bases). CDR1 and CDR2 from the germline V gene are SGDLS and YYNGEE. This CDR3 has 13 amino acids. The V and J ends lost 6 bases and 5 bases respectively, with 14 bases between them. CDR3 nucleotides: TGTGCCAGCACCTCCCCGACAGTGTATGGCTACACCTTC. Protein sequence: CASTSPTVYGYTF.

This clone was counted between two and nine times. This chain uses TRBV6-5 with TRBJ2-1, with TRBD2 matching over 7 bases. Germline V gene sequence: CDR1 MNHEY, CDR2 SVGAGI. V shed 2 bases and J 4 bases; nucleotides not matched to a gene: 2. This CDR3 has 14 residues. The CDR3 loop is CASSYGGGYNEQFF. The CDR3 DNA sequence: TGTGCCAGCAGTTACGGGGGGGGGTACAATGAGCAGTTCTTC.

V is TRBV11-2 and J is TRBJ2-7; D is unresolved. Trimming took 1 base from V and 7 from J, leaving 14 bases between them. This CDR3 spans 14 amino acids. Germline values: CDR1 SGHAT, CDR2 FQNNGV. The CDR3 region has the DNA TGTGCCAGCAGCTTAGTTAGATCGTCGCTAGAGCAGTACTTC. Amino acid sequence: CASSLVRSSLEQYF.

CDR3 in DNA: TGTGCCAGCAGCTTACTGTCCGGCTACACCTTC. This gives the protein CASSLLSGYTF. This sequence joins TRBV7-9 and TRBJ1-2, with no clear D. Germline V gene data show CDR1 as SEHNR and CDR2 as FQNEAQ (reference sequence). There are 11 residues in the CDR3. V was clipped by 2 bases and J by 8 bases, with 6 bases between them.

The V call is TRBV9, the J call TRBJ2-1, with D tentatively TRBD1 (5 bases). This CDR3 spans 16 amino acids. Germline V CDR1 and CDR2: SGDLS, YYNGEE. The ends were cut back, 1 base at V and 0 bases at J, with 11 bases in the middle. The CDR3 loop reads CASSVFQGSSYNEQFF. The CDR3 nucleotides are TGTGCCAGCAGCGTATTTCAGGGCAGCTCCTACAATGAGCAGTTCTTC.

This clone has just a few counts. The V gene is TRBV30, the J gene TRBJ2-7; no firm D call. Trimming removed 1 base at V and 9 bases at J, with 16 bases between. Per germline, CDR1 GTSNPN and CDR2 SVGIG (reference sequence). The CDR3 runs to 13 residues. In DNA form, the CDR3 reads TGTGCCTGGAGTGACGTCGGCGGAGCCGGGCAGTACTTC. It specifies CAWSDVGGAGQYF.

CDR3: CASSEGRADTQYF. The CDR3 region has the DNA TGTGCCAGCAGTGAAGGGAGGGCAGATACGCAGTATTTT. The chain has TRBV6-1 and TRBJ2-3, with a weak D call TRBD2 (6 bases). This CDR3 is built from 13 residues. Per germline, CDR1 MNHNS and CDR2 SASEGT. V was shortened by 1 base and J by 4 bases, with 6 bases between the two germline ends.

The chain links TRBV5-4 to TRBJ2-7; 8 bases agree with TRBD2. V was pared by 0 bases and J by 2 bases, with 4 bases of the junction left unmatched. Germline V gene lookup returns CDR1 SGHNT and CDR2 YYREEE (reference sequence). The CDR3 extends over 15 amino acids. In nucleotides, the CDR3 is TGTGCCAGCAGCTTGGAGGGACTAGGGCCCTACGAGCAGTACTTC. Translation: CASSLEGLGPYEQYF.

The chain employs TRBV7-2 and TRBJ1-4; TRBD1 matches at 8 bases. The trim removed 1 base at V and 0 bases at J, leaving 4 bases unmatched. Germline V gene sequence: CDR1 SGHTA, CDR2 FQGNSA. The CDR3 length is 17 residues. The CDR3 DNA reads as TGTGCCAGCAGCTTAGAGGGGACAGGAGCAACTAATGAAAAACTGTTTTTT. Its translation is CASSLEGTGATNEKLFF.

By sample share, this clone is medium-sized. J is TRBJ2-5 and V is TRBV29-1; tentatively, D is TRBD2 (5 bases). The CDR3 runs to 13 residues. Trimming took off 6 bases at V and 5 bases at J, with 16 bases between the two ends. CDR1 and CDR2 (germline): SQVTM, ANQGSEA. The CDR3 coding sequence is TGCAGCGTCGGACTTATTCGGCAGGAGACCCAGTACTTC. It encodes CSVGLIRQETQYF.

The chain links TRBV27 to TRBJ1-1, with TRBD1 as a possible D gene (6 bases). This CDR3 is 14 amino acids long. Looked up from germline, CDR1 is MNHEY and CDR2 is SMNVEV (reference sequence). Trimming took 5 bases from V and 4 from J, leaving 14 bases between them. This chain's CDR3 is CASSINRVGTEAFF. The CDR3 DNA is TGTGCCAGCAGTATTAACAGGGTGGGCACTGAAGCTTTCTTT.

The chain recombines TRBV6-4 with TRBJ1-5; D is unclear. Trimming shortened V by 2 bases and J by 4 bases, and 6 bases separated the two germline ends. Germline assignment: CDR1 MRHNA and CDR2 SNTAGT. The CDR3 sequence is 13 residues long. The CDR3 nucleotides are TGTGCCAGCAGTGACGGTGCGAATCAGCCCCAGCATTTT. Protein sequence: CASSDGANQPQHF.

The chain couples TRBV29-1 to TRBJ2-3; 11 bases are a match to TRBD1. The V segment lost 5 bases and the J segment 6 bases; nucleotides outside the gene matches: 10. Germline V gene lookup returns CDR1 SQVTM and CDR2 ANQGSEA. The CDR3 is 15 amino acids. DNA of the CDR3: TGCAGCGTTCGACCGGGACAGGGGGTATCGGATACGCAGTATTTT. Its translation: CSVRPGQGVSDTQYF.

This clone appeared a few times. The chain carries TRBV13 and TRBJ2-5; 9 bases are shared with TRBD2. The CDR3 spans 16 residues. With 3 bases clipped from V and 7 bases from J, the junction kept 12 bases outside the gene matches. Germline loops: CDR1 PRHDT, CDR2 FYEKMQ (reference sequence). DNA for the CDR3: TGTGCCAGCAGCTTCGGGGGAGGGGGACTAGCTGGGACCCAGTACTTC. It encodes CASSFGGGGLAGTQYF.

Only a few counts were recorded for this clone. The chain carries TRBV30 and TRBJ2-7; 9 bases align to TRBD1. This CDR3 is 18 amino acids long. The germline gives CDR1 GTSNPN, CDR2 SVGIG (reference sequence). V shed 3 bases, J shed 0 bases, and the junction held 15 bases outside the gene matches. The CDR3 nucleotides are TGTGCCTGGAGCCGAGAAGGGACAGGGACGTATAGCTCCTACGAGCAGTACTTC. Residues: CAWSREGTGTYSSYEQYF.

This clone was found a few times. The chain combines TRBV5-1 with TRBJ2-7; the match to TRBD2 covers 12 bases. The germline gives CDR1 SGHRS, CDR2 YFSETQ. Trimming cost V 1 base and J 3 bases; bases outside gene matches: 8. This CDR3 is built from 17 residues. The CDR3 here is CASSLSSGRASRYEQYF. CDR3 bases: TGCGCCAGCAGCTTGTCTAGCGGGAGGGCCAGCCGCTACGAGCAGTACTTC.